Shown below are 5 T cell receptor beta chains from a single sample sequenced in a study of chemoradiotherapy in HPV16-positive cancers. Repertoires were generated with immunoSEQ multiplex PCR, while TCRdb's copy carries only in-frame clones and drops some. The table lists about 68,000 clones, 85% to 90% of them singletons. The specimen comprised blood, sampled from a patient who underwent chemoradiotherapy. These receptors all stem from a human donor with HPV-associated anogenital cancer.

The chain joins TRBV6-1 to TRBJ1-2, with TRBD1 matching 7 bases. Trimming cost V 4 bases and J 8 bases; bases outside gene matches: 22. In germline, CDR1 is MNHNS, CDR2 SASEGT. The CDR3 covers 18 residues. CDR3 protein: CASSAITGDLIQSKGYTF. CDR3 DNA sequence: TGTGCCAGCAGTGCAATAACAGGGGACCTAATACAATCTAAAGGCTACACCTTC.

The J gene is TRBJ2-7, the V gene TRBV9; tentative D call: TRBD2 (6 bases). This CDR3 is built from 16 residues. V dropped 3 bases and J dropped 9 bases, with 25 bases sitting between them. Germline V lookup: CDR1 SGDLS, CDR2 YYNGEE. CDR3 DNA sequence: TGTGCCAGCAGCGAGACCGGGTCGCCGGGACTCCCCGCGCAGTACTTC. Its translation: CASSETGSPGLPAQYF. The whole variable domain, filled in from reference TRBV9 and TRBJ2-7, reads DSGVTQTPKHLITATGQRVTLRCSPRSGDLSVYWYQQSLDQGLQFLIQYYNGEERAKGNILERFSAQQFPDLHSELNLSSLELGDSALYFCASSETGSPGLPAQYFGPGTRLTVT.

The chain carries TRBV10-3 and TRBJ1-2; D call uncertain. Trimming removed 8 bases from V and 4 bases from J, with 14 bases in between. The CDR3 totals 13 residues. Germline assignment: CDR1 ENHRY and CDR2 SYGVKD. The CDR3 region has the DNA TGTGCCATCCGGCCGGAAATTGGCTATGGCTACACCTTC. It yields the protein CAIRPEIGYGYTF.

V is TRBV19 and J is TRBJ2-1, with 8 bases aligning to TRBD1. V dropped 7 bases and J dropped 4; count of bases not matched to a gene: 9. The CDR3 contains 15 residues. The V gene's germline CDR1 is LNHDA and CDR2 SQIVND (reference sequence). In DNA, the CDR3 is TGTGCCAGTACCTTCGGACAGGGATTATACAATGAGCAGTTCTTC. It yields the protein CASTFGQGLYNEQFF.

This clone was counted a single time. This chain uses TRBV4-1 with TRBJ1-5; D gene uncertain. V lost 0 bases to trimming and J lost 0 bases, with 6 bases between them. The CDR3 runs 15 residues. The germline V gene has CDR1 MGHRA and CDR2 YSYEKL. DNA of the CDR3: TGCGCCAGCAGCCAAGAAGCAATTAGCAATCAGCCCCAGCATTTT. It encodes CASSQEAISNQPQHF.